This T cell receptor (beta chain) was recorded in a study of CD8+CD57+ T cells in acquired aplastic anemia. Study background: The sorted CD4+ and CD8+ cells yielded an average around 3 ug of DNA.

Sequencing was done on patients that had shown CD8+CD57+ cell expansion by flow cytometry. Each patient carried a diagnosis of severe acquired aplastic anemia. The V gene's germline CDR1 is SNHLY and CDR2 FYNNEI. V was trimmed by 5 bases and J by 6 bases, leaving 17 bases between them. The CDR3 consists of 14 residues. Overall study results and limits: Levels of CD8+ Simpson's diversity were not significantly distinct in patients versus controls. Patients and controls shared nearly 30 CD8+ CDR3 sequences, highly expressed in patients.

In the case of this clonotype: The antigen is not known.

CDR3 and TCR beta VDJ profiling relied on genomic DNA as the template. TCRdb called the reads again in MiXCR, with one record for every CDR3 protein. The sample has 150,000 or so distinct CDR3 sequences, roughly 48% seen once; the top ten hold about 1%. Source material: sorted CD4+, CD8+, or CD8+CD57+ T cells (not recorded which) from PBMCs. This receptor was taken from a human donor with aplastic anemia. The gene calls are TRBV2 and TRBJ2-7; a weak D match, TRBD2 (7 bases). CDR3 loop: CASSLGGPQGEQYF. The CDR3 bases are TGTGCCAGCAGTTTGGGGGGGCCCCAGGGCGAGCAGTACTTC. The full variable domain, rest sourced from reference TRBV2 and TRBJ2-7, is EPEVTQTPSHQVTQMGQEVILRCVPISNHLYFYWYRQILGQKVEFLVSFYNNEISEKSEIFDDQFSVERPDGSNFTLKIRSTKLEDSAMYFCASSLGGPQGEQYFGPGTRLTVT.